These 21 T cell receptor beta chains came from one sample sequenced in a study of OX40 agonist ivuxolimab in advanced cancers. Some clones are missing from TCRdb's copy, which holds only in-frame ones; the method was immunoSEQ multiplex PCR. The sample lists under 75,000 clones; 81% were seen once. Sequencing was performed on CD4+ or CD8+ T cells sorted from blood, taken in a trial of the OX40 agonist ivuxolimab. Receptors were obtained from an adult with an advanced solid tumor such as melanoma, head and neck, liver or kidney cancer.

This clone was detected once. The chain employs TRBV6-1 and TRBJ1-1; the match to TRBD1 covers 8 bases. The V and J ends lost 6 bases and 8 bases, in that order; junction bases with no gene match: 5. The CDR3 consists of 12 residues. Germline-derived CDR1 and CDR2 are MNHNS and SASEGT. Here the CDR3 reads CASRGRDREAFF. DNA of the CDR3: TGTGCCAGCAGAGGCCGGGACAGGGAAGCTTTCTTT.

CDR3 DNA sequence: TGCAGCGTTCAAAAAGGGGGCGCGAACACCGGGGAGCTGTTTTTT. Its translation is CSVQKGGANTGELFF. V gene TRBV29-1 combines with J gene TRBJ2-2; 7 nucleotides align to TRBD1. The CDR3 sequence is 15 residues long. Trimming took 5 bases from V and 0 from J; bases not matched to a gene: 6. The germline gives CDR1 SQVTM, CDR2 ANQGSEA.

This clone has only one observation. This rearrangement joins TRBV4-2 to TRBJ2-1; D not resolved. V was shortened by 0 bases and J by 15 bases, with 21 bases between the two germline ends. The germline V gene encodes CDR1 LGHNA and CDR2 YNFKEQ. This CDR3 has 15 amino acids. The CDR3 DNA follows: TGTGCCAGCAGCCAAGATCTTGTGGGGAACCTCGATCGGTTCTTC. This sequence encodes CASSQDLVGNLDRFF.

This clone was seen only once. The V call is TRBV5-1, the J call TRBJ2-5; the match to TRBD1 covers 11 bases. Germline V lookup: CDR1 SGHRS, CDR2 YFSETQ. The CDR3 is 15 residues long. The junction had 8 bases not matched to a gene; V was cut back by 5 bases and J by 5 bases. CDR3 region: CASSWTGGAWETQYF. CDR3 nucleotides: TGCGCCAGCAGTTGGACAGGGGGCGCGTGGGAGACCCAGTACTTC. Combining the CDR3 with reference TRBV5-1 and TRBJ2-5 gives the whole variable domain KAGVTQTPRYLIKTRGQQVTLSCSPISGHRSVSWYQQTPGQGLQFLFEYFSETQRNKGNFPGRFSGRQFSNSRSEMNVSTLELGDSALYLCASSWTGGAWETQYFGPGTRLLVL.

Only a few counts were recorded for this clone. This chain uses TRBV2 with TRBJ1-1, with unresolved D. Germline V gene data show CDR1 as SNHLY and CDR2 as FYNNEI. V was trimmed by 10 bases and J by 6 bases, leaving 21 bases between them. The CDR3 is made up of 14 amino acids. This chain's CDR3 is CATIGLSAGAEAFF. As DNA, the CDR3 is TGTGCCACCATCGGGCTTTCCGCTGGCGCTGAAGCTTTCTTT.

This clone appeared once. The chain joins TRBV19 to TRBJ1-2; D not certain. The germline gives CDR1 LNHDA, CDR2 SQIVND (reference sequence). CDR3 length equals 12 residues. Trimming took 5 bases from V and 5 from J, leaving 9 bases between them. The CDR3 nucleotides read TGTGCCAGTAGTCTGGCCTCATATGGCTACACCTTC. Translation gives CASSLASYGYTF.

The chain links TRBV30 to TRBJ2-7, with D possibly matching TRBD1 (6 bases). The germline gives CDR1 GTSNPN, CDR2 SVGIG (reference sequence). The CDR3 has 13 amino acids. V gave up 4 bases and J gave up 2 bases, with 12 bases separating them. The CDR3 protein is CAWITQGTYEQYF. Written as DNA, the CDR3 is TGTGCCTGGATTACACAGGGCACCTACGAGCAGTACTTC. The variable domain in full, completed from reference TRBV30 and TRBJ2-7, reads SQTIHQWPATLVQPVGSPLSLECTVEGTSNPNLYWYRQAAGRGLQLLFYSVGIGQISSEVPQNLSASRPQDRQFILSSKKLLLSDSGFYLCAWITQGTYEQYFGPGTRLTVT.

This chain joins TRBV7-2 and TRBJ1-2; possibly TRBD1 for D (5 bases). Trimming took 3 bases from V and 4 from J, leaving 6 bases between them. From germline, CDR1 is SGHTA and CDR2 FQGNSA. The CDR3 is 12 amino acids. The CDR3 coding sequence is TGTGCCAGCAGCTTGAGGGGCTATGGCTACACCTTC. Its protein is CASSLRGYGYTF.

The genes are TRBV14 and TRBJ1-2, with a weak D call TRBD1 (6 bases). V was cut by 3 bases and J by 4 bases, with 18 bases left in between. The CDR3 runs to 16 residues. Germline V gene lookup returns CDR1 SGHDN and CDR2 FVKESK. The CDR3: CASSHNPGVRGYGYTF. DNA for the CDR3: TGTGCCAGCAGCCATAATCCAGGGGTTCGTGGCTATGGCTACACCTTC.

The V and J genes are TRBV21-1 and TRBJ2-2; the D call in the table, TRBD2, was not verified against the DNA. TRBV21-1 is shown as a pseudogene. The CDR3 is 17 residues long. This CDR3 is CASSKLGLAGTTGELFF. The CDR3 region has the DNA TGTGCCAGCAGCAAACTTGGGCTAGCGGGGACCACCGGGGAGCTGTTTTTT.

The sample holds a few counts of this clone. The gene calls are TRBV11-2 and TRBJ2-3; 12 nucleotides align to TRBD2. Germline V gene sequence: CDR1 SGHAT, CDR2 FQNNGV. The CDR3 contains 15 residues. The J segment lost 5 bases and the V segment lost 5 bases, leaving 5 bases of the junction unmatched. The CDR3 region is CASSTLAGGGDTQYF. CDR3 nucleotides: TGTGCCAGCAGCACACTAGCGGGGGGTGGAGATACGCAGTATTTT.

This clone came up once. This chain connects TRBV29-1 to TRBJ2-4, with a possible D match to TRBD1 (5 bases). The germline V gene encodes CDR1 SQVTM and CDR2 ANQGSEA. This CDR3 region has 13 residues. Trimming took off 5 bases at V and 0 bases at J, with 8 bases between the two ends. In DNA form, the CDR3 reads TGCAGCGTTACCCAGGGAGCCAAAAACATTCAGTACTTC. Encoded protein: CSVTQGAKNIQYF. Filled out from reference TRBV29-1 and TRBJ2-4, the complete variable domain reads SAVISQKPSRDICQRGTSLTIQCQVDSQVTMMFWYRQQPGQSLTLIATANQGSEATYESGFVIDKFPISRPNLTFSTLTVSNMSPEDSSIYLCSVTQGAKNIQYFGAGTRLSVL.

V is TRBV4-2 and J is TRBJ1-1; TRBD1 aligns across 10 bases. Per the germline V gene, CDR1 is LGHNA and CDR2 is YNFKEQ. This CDR3 spans 17 amino acids. V shed 2 bases, J shed 0 bases, and the junction held 6 bases outside the gene matches. DNA for the CDR3: TGTGCCAGCAGCCAATTTGGGACAGGGGTCTTGAACACTGAAGCTTTCTTT. Translating gives CASSQFGTGVLNTEAFF.

This chain uses TRBV7-8 with TRBJ2-2; D gene uncertain. Trimming stripped 2 bases from V and 0 bases from J, with 7 bases between. The CDR3 totals 15 residues. CDR1 is SGHVS and CDR2 is FQNEAQ in the germline V gene. The DNA of the CDR3 is TGTGCCAGCAGCTTATCAGACGCGAACACCGGGGAGCTGTTTTTT. Encoded protein: CASSLSDANTGELFF.

The chain's CDR3 is CASSLAFQETQYF. CDR3 sequence (DNA): TGTGCCAGCAGCTTAGCCTTCCAAGAGACCCAGTACTTC. The V gene is TRBV7-2, the J gene TRBJ2-5; no reliable D call. CDR3 length: 13 amino acids. V was trimmed by 0 bases and J by 1 base, leaving 3 bases between them. Per germline, CDR1 SGHTA and CDR2 FQGNSA. Full variable domain (outside the CDR3, taken from reference TRBV7-2 and TRBJ2-5): GAGVSQSPSNKVTEKGKDVELRCDPISGHTALYWYRQSLGQGLEFLIYFQGNSAPDKSGLPSDRFSAERTGGSVSTLTIQRTQQEDSAVYLCASSLAFQETQYFGPGTRLLVL.

This sequence joins TRBV6-5 and TRBJ2-3, with 9 bases fitting TRBD2. With V trimmed by 6 bases and J by 2 bases, 6 bases remained unmatched. Germline V gene data show CDR1 as MNHEY and CDR2 as SVGAGI. The CDR3 has 15 amino acids. CDR3 loop: CASRPSGGFTDTQYF. In nucleotides, the CDR3 is TGTGCCAGCAGGCCCAGCGGGGGGTTCACAGATACGCAGTATTTT.

The V call is TRBV27, the J call TRBJ2-3; D perhaps matches TRBD1 (6 bases). V lost 8 bases, J lost 5 bases, and 14 bases lay in between. Germline CDR1 MNHEY, CDR2 SMNVEV (reference sequence). This CDR3 comprises 13 residues. CDR3 DNA: TGTGCCAGCGGGGGCCGAGGGAGAGATACGCAGTATTTT. This gives the protein CASGGRGRDTQYF.

The genes are TRBV7-9 and TRBJ1-5; unclear D gene. V lost 6 bases and J lost 3, with 9 bases in between. CDR3 length: 13 residues. The V gene's germline CDR1 is SEHNR and CDR2 FQNEAQ (reference sequence). The CDR3 region is CASSQGPNQPQHF. The CDR3 bases are TGTGCCAGCAGTCAAGGGCCCAATCAGCCCCAGCATTTT.

This chain uses TRBV5-4 with TRBJ2-5; no firm D call. V dropped 9 bases and J dropped 1 base, with 16 bases sitting between them. This CDR3 contains 14 residues. Germline V CDR1 and CDR2: SGHNT, YYREEE (reference sequence). The CDR3 spells CATRSTQIQETQYF. In DNA, the CDR3 is TGTGCCACCCGGAGTACACAGATCCAAGAGACCCAGTACTTC. The whole variable domain, filled in from reference TRBV5-4 and TRBJ2-5, reads ETGVTQSPTHLIKTRGQQVTLRCSSQSGHNTVSWYQQALGQGPQFIFQYYREEENGRGNFPPRFSGLQFPNYSSELNVNALELDDSALYLCATRSTQIQETQYFGPGTRLLVL.

This sequence joins TRBV2 and TRBJ1-1; no reliable D call. The CDR3 totals 11 residues. Germline lookup yields CDR1 SNHLY and CDR2 FYNNEI. Trimming left V 2 bases short and J 10 bases short, with 8 bases between. CDR3 DNA: TGTGCCAGCAGTGAAATTGCGGGAGCTTTCTTT. It specifies CASSEIAGAFF.

V and J are TRBV20-1 and TRBJ2-7; no clear D. Germline CDR1 and CDR2: DFQATT and SNEGSKA (reference sequence). The germline V and J ends were trimmed by 0 bases and 6 bases, with 6 bases remaining between them. This CDR3 is built from 11 residues. For the CDR3, the DNA is TGCAGTGCTAGAGATCAGACCGAGCAGTACTTC. Protein product: CSARDQTEQYF.